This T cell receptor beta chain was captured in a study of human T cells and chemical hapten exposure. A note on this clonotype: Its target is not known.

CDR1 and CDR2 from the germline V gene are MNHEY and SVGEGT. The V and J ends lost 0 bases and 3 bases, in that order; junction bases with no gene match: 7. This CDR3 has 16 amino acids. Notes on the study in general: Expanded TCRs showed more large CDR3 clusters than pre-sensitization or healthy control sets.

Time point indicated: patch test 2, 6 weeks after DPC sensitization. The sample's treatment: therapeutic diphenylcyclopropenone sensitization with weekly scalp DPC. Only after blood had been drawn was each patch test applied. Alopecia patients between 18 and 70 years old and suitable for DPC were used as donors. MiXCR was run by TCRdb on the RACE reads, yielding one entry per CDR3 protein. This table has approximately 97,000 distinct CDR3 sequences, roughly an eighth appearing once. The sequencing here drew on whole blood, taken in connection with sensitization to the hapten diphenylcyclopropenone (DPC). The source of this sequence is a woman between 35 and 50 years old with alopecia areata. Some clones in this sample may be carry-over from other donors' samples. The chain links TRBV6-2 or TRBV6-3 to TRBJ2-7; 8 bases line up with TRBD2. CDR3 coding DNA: TGTGCCAGCAGTTACTCTCGACCGGGAGGGAGCTACGAGCAGTACTTC. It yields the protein CASSYSRPGGSYEQYF.